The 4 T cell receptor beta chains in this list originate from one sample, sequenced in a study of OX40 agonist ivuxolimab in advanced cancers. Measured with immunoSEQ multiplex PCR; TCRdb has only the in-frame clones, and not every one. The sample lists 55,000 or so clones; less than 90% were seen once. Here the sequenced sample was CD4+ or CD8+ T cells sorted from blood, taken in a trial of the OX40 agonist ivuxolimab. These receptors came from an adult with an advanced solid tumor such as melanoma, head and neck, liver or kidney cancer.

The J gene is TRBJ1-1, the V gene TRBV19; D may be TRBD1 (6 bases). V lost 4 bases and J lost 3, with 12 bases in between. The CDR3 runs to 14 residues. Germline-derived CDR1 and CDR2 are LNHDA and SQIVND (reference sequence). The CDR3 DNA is TGTGCCAGTAGTACCACAGGGTTGTACACTGAAGCTTTCTTT. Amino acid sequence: CASSTTGLYTEAFF.

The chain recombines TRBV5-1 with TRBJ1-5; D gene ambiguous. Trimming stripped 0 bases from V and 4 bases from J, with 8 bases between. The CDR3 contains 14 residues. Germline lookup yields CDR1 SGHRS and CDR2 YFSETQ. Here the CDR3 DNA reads TGCGCCAGCAGCTTGGGAGGGAATAATCAGCCCCAGCATTTT. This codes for CASSLGGNNQPQHF.

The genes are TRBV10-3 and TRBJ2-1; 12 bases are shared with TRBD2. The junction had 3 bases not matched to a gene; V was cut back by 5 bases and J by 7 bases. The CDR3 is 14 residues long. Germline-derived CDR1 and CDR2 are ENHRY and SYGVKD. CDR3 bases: TGTGCCATCAGTCCTAGCGGGGGGGCAAATGAGCAGTTCTTC. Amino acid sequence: CAISPSGGANEQFF.

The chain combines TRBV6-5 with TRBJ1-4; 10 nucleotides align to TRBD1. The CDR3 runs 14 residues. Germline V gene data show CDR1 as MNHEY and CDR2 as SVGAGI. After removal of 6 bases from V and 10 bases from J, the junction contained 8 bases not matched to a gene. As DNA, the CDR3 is TGTGCCAGCAGGGGACAGGGGTTAACTGGAAAACTGTTTTTT. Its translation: CASRGQGLTGKLFF.